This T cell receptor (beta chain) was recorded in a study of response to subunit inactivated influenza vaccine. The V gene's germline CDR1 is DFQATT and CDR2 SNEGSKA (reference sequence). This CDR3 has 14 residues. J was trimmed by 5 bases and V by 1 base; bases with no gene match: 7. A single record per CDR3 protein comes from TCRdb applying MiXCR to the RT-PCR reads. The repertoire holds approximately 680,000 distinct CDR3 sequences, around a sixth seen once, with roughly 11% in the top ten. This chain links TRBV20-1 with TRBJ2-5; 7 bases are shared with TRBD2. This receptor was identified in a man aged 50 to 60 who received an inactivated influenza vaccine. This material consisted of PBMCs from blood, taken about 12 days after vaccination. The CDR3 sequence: CSARATGGTETQYF. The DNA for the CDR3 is TGCAGTGCTAGAGCAACGGGGGGTACCGAGACCCAGTACTTC.